Each of the 26 T cell receptor beta chains below was sequenced from the same sample in a study of shared clonotypes between healthy human individuals. TCRdb's copy holds only in-frame clones and misses some; the assay was immunoSEQ multiplex PCR. This sample yields 2 million to 2.5 million clones, of which roughly 93% are seen a single time; about 0.34% belongs to the top ten. Sequencing was performed on naive CD4+ T cells from PBMCs. Subset here: CD45RA+ positively selected. Source of these receptors: a man in his late teens or twenties in good health. Some clones in this sample may be carry-over from other donors' samples.

The chain combines TRBV11-3 with TRBJ2-7; D gene uncertain. Trimming left V 5 bases short and J 1 base short, with 12 bases between. The CDR3 has 14 residues. From germline, CDR1 is SGHNT and CDR2 YENEEA. DNA of the CDR3: TGTGCCAGCAGCCCCTCTGCACTATCCTACGAGCAGTACTTC. This gives the protein CASSPSALSYEQYF.

This clone was observed a single time. This rearrangement joins TRBV10-3 to TRBJ2-3, with 14 bases aligning to TRBD2. The V segment lost 5 bases and the J segment 3 bases; nucleotides outside the gene matches: 4. The CDR3 runs 16 residues. Germline V gene lookup returns CDR1 ENHRY and CDR2 SYGVKD. The CDR3 DNA is TGTGCCATCAGTTCGACTAGCGGGAGGGAAACAGATACGCAGTATTTT. It yields the protein CAISSTSGRETDTQYF.

The CDR3 reads CASSYSHTSAGELFF. CDR3 DNA: TGTGCCAGCAGTTACTCGCACACTAGCGCCGGGGAGCTGTTTTTT. The gene calls are TRBV6-5 and TRBJ2-2; TRBD2 aligns across 7 bases. This CDR3 contains 15 residues. Germline CDR1 reads MNHEY; CDR2 reads SVGAGI. V lost 0 bases and J lost 6; bases outside the gene matches: 4.

The chain couples TRBV6-6 to TRBJ1-5; D is uncertain. Germline assignment: CDR1 MNHNY and CDR2 SVGAGI (reference sequence). V lost 3 bases and J 4 bases, leaving 10 bases between the germline ends. The CDR3 consists of 14 residues. The chain's CDR3 is CASSYARPNQPQHF. For the CDR3, the DNA is TGTGCCAGCAGTTATGCGCGGCCTAATCAGCCCCAGCATTTT.

Notes on this clone: The sample holds other DNA sequences that translate to the same CDR3. The chain links TRBV19 to TRBJ1-1; D perhaps matches TRBD1 (6 bases). CDR1 LNHDA and CDR2 SQIVND come from the germline V gene (reference sequence). The CDR3 is 14 residues long. With 3 bases removed from V and 2 bases from J, the gap between germline ends came to 10 bases. DNA for the CDR3: TGTGCCAGTAGTATTCGACAGGCAAACACTGAAGCTTTCTTT. Translation gives CASSIRQANTEAFF.

This chain joins TRBV29-1 and TRBJ1-3, with 9 bases matching TRBD1. The CDR3 covers 14 residues. Germline values: CDR1 SQVTM, CDR2 ANQGSEA. The trim removed 7 bases at V and 2 bases at J, leaving 6 bases unmatched. This CDR3 is CSARDRETGNTIYF. DNA of the CDR3: TGCAGCGCCCGGGACAGGGAGACTGGAAACACCATATATTTT.

The rearrangement joins TRBV29-1 to TRBJ2-3; D is possibly TRBD2 (5 bases). The CDR3 runs to 15 residues. Germline loops: CDR1 SQVTM, CDR2 ANQGSEA. V lost 6 bases and J lost 4, with 20 bases in between. DNA for the CDR3: TGCAGCGTCCGAGGGTCACAAATGACGGCAGATACGCAGTATTTT. This encodes CSVRGSQMTADTQYF.

The rearrangement links TRBV5-1 to TRBJ2-6; a weak D match, TRBD1 (6 bases). V shed 4 bases and J shed 4 bases, with 15 bases lying between them. The CDR3 spans 16 residues. Per germline, CDR1 SGHRS and CDR2 YFSETQ. CDR3 protein: CASSPTDSSGANVLTF. The CDR3 DNA reads as TGCGCCAGCAGCCCGACGGACAGTTCCGGGGCCAACGTCCTGACTTTC.

The chain carries TRBV18 and TRBJ1-4, with 7 bases fitting TRBD1. The CDR3 runs 14 residues. Germline CDR1 reads KGHSH; CDR2 reads LQKENI. Germline trimming cut 8 bases from V and 3 bases from J; bases unmatched to any gene: 6. CDR3 protein: CASTVQGANEKLFF. CDR3 DNA: TGTGCCAGCACCGTGCAGGGGGCTAATGAAAAACTGTTTTTT.

Note on this clone: The identical CDR3 is also encoded by other nucleotide sequences in the sample. The chain joins TRBV15 to TRBJ2-5; D not certain. The CDR3 extends over 13 amino acids. The V and J ends lost 1 base and 3 bases respectively, with 6 bases between them. CDR1 and CDR2 (germline): LNHNV, YYDKDF (reference sequence). CDR3 in amino acids: CATSRGREETQYF. For the CDR3, the DNA is TGTGCCACCAGCAGAGGTCGGGAAGAGACCCAGTACTTC.

The chain carries TRBV7-2 and TRBJ2-7, with 7 bases that match TRBD2. Germline-derived CDR1 and CDR2 are SGHTA and FQGNSA. Losses at the gene ends were 5 bases for V and 4 bases for J; bases not matched to a gene: 11. The CDR3 loop spans 15 amino acids. The CDR3 DNA reads TGTGCCAGCAGCCTTCAGGGAGGGGAGCGGTACGAGCAGTACTTC. Amino acid sequence: CASSLQGGERYEQYF.

This clone was seen just once. The chain uses TRBV2 and TRBJ2-7; no firm D call. CDR3 length: 12 amino acids. The germline V gene has CDR1 SNHLY and CDR2 FYNNEI. V lost 7 bases and J 0 bases, leaving 7 bases between the germline ends. Here the CDR3 reads CASKTSSYEQYF. The DNA for the CDR3 is TGTGCCAGCAAAACGAGCTCCTACGAGCAGTACTTC.

This chain uses TRBV30 with TRBJ1-3, with D possibly being TRBD1 (6 bases). The V gene's germline CDR1 is GTSNPN and CDR2 SVGIG (reference sequence). V shed 1 base and J shed 4 bases, with 11 bases lying between them. This CDR3 spans 14 amino acids. DNA of the CDR3: TGTGCCTGGAGTGGGGGGCTTAGCGGAAACACCATATATTTT. As protein: CAWSGGLSGNTIYF.

The V and J genes are TRBV2 and TRBJ2-2; D not resolved. This CDR3 is 15 amino acids long. Germline V CDR1 and CDR2: SNHLY, FYNNEI. V shed 7 bases and J shed 0 bases, with 12 bases lying between them. This chain's CDR3 is CASIPTLANTGELFF. CDR3 nucleotide sequence: TGTGCCAGCATCCCCACCTTAGCGAACACCGGGGAGCTGTTTTTT.

This clone was recorded a few times. The V call is TRBV7-9, the J call TRBJ1-4; D is uncertain. This CDR3 is built from 14 residues. The ends were cut back, 1 base at V and 8 bases at J, with 11 bases in the middle. The V gene's germline CDR1 is SEHNR and CDR2 FQNEAQ (reference sequence). CDR3 in amino acids: CASSLGANGEKLFF. DNA for the CDR3: TGTGCCAGCAGCTTAGGGGCAAACGGGGAAAAACTGTTTTTT.

V gene TRBV5-1 combines with J gene TRBJ2-7; no reliable D call. The CDR3 extends over 13 amino acids. Trimming pared 1 base from V and 4 bases from J, leaving 9 bases between. Germline CDR1 is SGHRS and CDR2 is YFSETQ. DNA of the CDR3: TGCGCCAGCAGCTTGCAGGCCGAGTACGAGCAGTACTTC. This encodes CASSLQAEYEQYF.

This clone appeared a single time. V usage is TRBV5-1 and J usage is TRBJ2-3; tentatively, D is TRBD1 (5 bases). The CDR3 is 14 residues long. V dropped 4 bases and J dropped 3 bases, with 12 bases sitting between them. Germline CDR1 is SGHRS and CDR2 is YFSETQ. Here the CDR3 DNA reads TGCGCCAGCAGCCGCGAAGGGGTTACAGATACGCAGTATTTT. Translating gives CASSREGVTDTQYF. Full variable domain (outside the CDR3, taken from reference TRBV5-1 and TRBJ2-3): KAGVTQTPRYLIKTRGQQVTLSCSPISGHRSVSWYQQTPGQGLQFLFEYFSETQRNKGNFPGRFSGRQFSNSRSEMNVSTLELGDSALYLCASSREGVTDTQYFGPGTRLTVL.

About this clone: This sample includes further DNA sequences coding for the same CDR3. V and J are TRBV7-2 and TRBJ2-1; D not resolved. This CDR3 region has 15 residues. With 5 bases removed from V and 0 bases from J, the gap between germline ends came to 11 bases. Germline V gene sequence: CDR1 SGHTA, CDR2 FQGNSA. The CDR3 DNA reads as TGTGCCAGCAGCCTTGACTCCTCCTCCTACAATGAGCAGTTCTTC. Residues: CASSLDSSSYNEQFF.

Here the CDR3 reads CASSVLAGGTDTQYF. The CDR3 DNA reads TGTGCCAGCAGTGTACTAGCGGGAGGAACAGATACGCAGTATTTT. The genes are TRBV6-1 and TRBJ2-3; 12 bases are shared with TRBD2. J lost 3 bases, V lost 4 bases, and 2 bases had no gene match. The V gene's germline CDR1 is MNHNS and CDR2 SASEGT. The CDR3 contains 15 residues.

The chain carries TRBV29-1 and TRBJ2-3; a weak D match, TRBD2 (6 bases). CDR1 SQVTM and CDR2 ANQGSEA come from the germline V gene. The CDR3 is 14 amino acids. The germline V and J ends were trimmed by 5 bases and 2 bases, with 14 bases remaining between them. CDR3 coding DNA: TGCAGCGTTCCCCCCCTAGCGAACACAGATACGCAGTATTTT. Its translation: CSVPPLANTDTQYF.

The genes are TRBV6-1 and TRBJ2-6, with D unresolved. Germline V gives CDR1 MNHNS, CDR2 SASEGT. V gave up 8 bases and J gave up 0 bases, with 8 bases separating them. The CDR3 has 14 amino acids. The CDR3 reads CASGYSSGANVLTF. The CDR3 DNA reads TGTGCCAGCGGCTACAGCTCTGGGGCCAACGTCCTGACTTTC.

This chain connects TRBV7-9 to TRBJ1-2, with 9 bases identical to TRBD1. The CDR3 runs to 14 residues. Germline CDR1 reads SEHNR; CDR2 reads FQNEAQ (reference sequence). V trimming: 5 bases; J trimming: 4 bases; junction bases outside the gene matches: 5. The CDR3 here is CASSTQQGAYGYTF. The CDR3 DNA reads as TGTGCCAGCAGCACCCAACAGGGGGCCTATGGCTACACCTTC. The full variable domain, completed using reference TRBV7-9 and TRBJ1-2, is DTGVSQNPRHKITKRGQNVTFRCDPISEHNRLYWYRQTLGQGPEFLTYFQNEAQLEKSRLLSDRFSAERPKGSFSTLEIQRTEQGDSAMYLCASSTQQGAYGYTFGSGTRLTVV.

The chain has TRBV28 and TRBJ1-1, with unresolved D. Deletions cut 5 bases from V and 5 bases from J, with 27 bases between. This CDR3 contains 18 residues. Germline V CDR1 and CDR2: MDHEN, SYDVKM. The CDR3 region is CASSAPTGIAGSVTEAFF. In DNA, the CDR3 is TGTGCCAGCAGTGCCCCCACGGGGATTGCGGGGTCGGTAACTGAAGCTTTCTTT. The whole variable domain, filled in from reference TRBV28 and TRBJ1-1, reads DVKVTQSSRYLVKRTGEKVFLECVQDMDHENMFWYRQDPGLGLRLIYFSYDVKMKEKGDIPEGYSVSREKKERFSLILESASTNQTSMYLCASSAPTGIAGSVTEAFFGQGTRLTVV.

The V gene is TRBV4-2, the J gene TRBJ2-1, with TRBD2 identical over 9 bases. CDR1 and CDR2 (germline): LGHNA, YNFKEQ. The V segment lost 1 base and the J segment 3 bases; nucleotides outside the gene matches: 7. This CDR3 has 17 amino acids. CDR3 loop: CASSQGSRREGYNEQFF. In DNA, the CDR3 is TGTGCCAGCAGCCAAGGTTCTCGGCGGGAGGGCTACAATGAGCAGTTCTTC.

The gene calls are TRBV5-5 and TRBJ2-1; the D is unclear. V lost 4 bases to trimming and J lost 0 bases, with 11 bases between them. Germline V lookup: CDR1 SGHKS, CDR2 YYEKEE (reference sequence). CDR3 length: 15 amino acids. The CDR3 spells CASSPDGNSYNEQFF. The DNA of the CDR3 is TGTGCCAGCAGCCCCGACGGAAACTCCTACAATGAGCAGTTCTTC. The full variable domain, with the rest looked up from reference TRBV5-5 and TRBJ2-1, is DAGVTQSPTHLIKTRGQQVTLRCSPISGHKSVSWYQQVLGQGPQFIFQYYEKEERGRGNFPDRFSARQFPNYSSELNVNALLLGDSALYLCASSPDGNSYNEQFFGPGTRLTVL.

The rearrangement joins TRBV5-4 to TRBJ2-6; 7 nucleotides match TRBD2. The CDR3 sequence is 16 residues long. Germline CDR1 SGHNT, CDR2 YYREEE (reference sequence). With V trimmed by 4 bases and J by 0 bases, 4 bases remained unmatched. Here the CDR3 reads CASSPWGGSGANVLTF. The CDR3 DNA reads as TGTGCCAGCAGCCCCTGGGGGGGCTCTGGGGCCAACGTCCTGACTTTC.